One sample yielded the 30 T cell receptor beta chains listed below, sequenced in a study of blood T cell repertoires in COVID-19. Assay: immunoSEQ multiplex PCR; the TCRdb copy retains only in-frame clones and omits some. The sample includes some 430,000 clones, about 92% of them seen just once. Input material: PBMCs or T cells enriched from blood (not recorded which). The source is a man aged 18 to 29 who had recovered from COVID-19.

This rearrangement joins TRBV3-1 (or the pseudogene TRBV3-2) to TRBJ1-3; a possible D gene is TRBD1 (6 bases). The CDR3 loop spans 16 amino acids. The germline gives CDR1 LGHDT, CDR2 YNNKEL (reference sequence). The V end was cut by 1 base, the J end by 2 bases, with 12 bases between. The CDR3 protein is CASSQGQATAGNTIYF. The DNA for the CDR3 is TGTGCCAGCAGCCAAGGACAGGCTACCGCTGGAAACACCATATATTTT.

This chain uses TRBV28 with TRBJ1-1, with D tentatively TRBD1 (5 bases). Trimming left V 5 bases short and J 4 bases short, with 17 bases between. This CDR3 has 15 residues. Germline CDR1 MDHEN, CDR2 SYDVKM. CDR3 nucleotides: TGTGCCAGCAGTCCCGCGGGCGGGGGGAGCACTGAAGCTTTCTTT. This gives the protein CASSPAGGGSTEAFF.

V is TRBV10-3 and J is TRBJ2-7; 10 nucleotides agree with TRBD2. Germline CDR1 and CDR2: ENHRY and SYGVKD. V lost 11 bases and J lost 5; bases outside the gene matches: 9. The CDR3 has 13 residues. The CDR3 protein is CAALAGERNEQYF. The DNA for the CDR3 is TGTGCCGCCCTAGCGGGAGAAAGGAACGAGCAGTACTTC.

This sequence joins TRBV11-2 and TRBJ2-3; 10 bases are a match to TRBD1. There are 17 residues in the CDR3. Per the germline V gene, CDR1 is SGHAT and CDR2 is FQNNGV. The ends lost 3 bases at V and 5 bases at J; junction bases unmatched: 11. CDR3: CASSLARQGAGRDTQYF. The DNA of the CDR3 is TGTGCCAGCAGCTTGGCCCGACAGGGGGCTGGAAGAGATACGCAGTATTTT. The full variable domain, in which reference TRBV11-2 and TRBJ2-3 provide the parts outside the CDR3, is EAGVAQSPRYKIIEKRQSVAFWCNPISGHATLYWYQQILGQGPKLLIQFQNNGVVDDSQLPKDRFSAERLKGVDSTLKIQPAKLEDSAVYLCASSLARQGAGRDTQYFGPGTRLTVL.

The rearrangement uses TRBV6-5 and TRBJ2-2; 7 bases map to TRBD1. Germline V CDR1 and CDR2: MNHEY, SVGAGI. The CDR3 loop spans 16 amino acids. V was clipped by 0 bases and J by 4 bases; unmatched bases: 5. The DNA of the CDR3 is TGTGCCAGCAGTTACTCTTTGGCAGGGGGCACCGGGGAGCTGTTTTTT. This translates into CASSYSLAGGTGELFF.

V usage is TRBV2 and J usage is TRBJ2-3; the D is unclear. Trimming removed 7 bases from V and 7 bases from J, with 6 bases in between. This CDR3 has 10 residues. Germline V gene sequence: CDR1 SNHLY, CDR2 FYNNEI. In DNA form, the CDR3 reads TGTGCCAGCACGAGAAATACGCAGTATTTT. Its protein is CASTRNTQYF. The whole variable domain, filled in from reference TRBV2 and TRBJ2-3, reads EPEVTQTPSHQVTQMGQEVILRCVPISNHLYFYWYRQILGQKVEFLVSFYNNEISEKSEIFDDQFSVERPDGSNFTLKIRSTKLEDSAMYFCASTRNTQYFGPGTRLTVL.

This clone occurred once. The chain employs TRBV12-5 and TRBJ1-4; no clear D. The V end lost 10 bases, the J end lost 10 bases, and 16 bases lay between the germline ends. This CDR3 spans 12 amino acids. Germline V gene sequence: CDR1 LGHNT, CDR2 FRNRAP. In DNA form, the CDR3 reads TGTGCTACATCAGCGGCAGGAAGAAAACTGTTTTTT. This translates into CATSAAGRKLFF.

This CDR3 is CASSPEVGSNEKLFF. DNA for the CDR3: TGTGCCAGCAGCCCGGAAGTGGGGAGTAATGAAAAACTGTTTTTT. The chain carries TRBV9 and TRBJ1-4; D gene uncertain. The V gene lost 4 bases and the J gene lost 4 bases, with 14 bases spanning the gap. The CDR3 totals 15 residues. Germline assignment: CDR1 SGDLS and CDR2 YYNGEE.

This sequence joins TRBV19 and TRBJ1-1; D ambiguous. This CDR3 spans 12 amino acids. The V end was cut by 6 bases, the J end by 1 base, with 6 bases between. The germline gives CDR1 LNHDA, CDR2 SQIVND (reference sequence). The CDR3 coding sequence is TGTGCCAGTAGGCGTTCGAACACTGAAGCTTTCTTT. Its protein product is CASRRSNTEAFF.

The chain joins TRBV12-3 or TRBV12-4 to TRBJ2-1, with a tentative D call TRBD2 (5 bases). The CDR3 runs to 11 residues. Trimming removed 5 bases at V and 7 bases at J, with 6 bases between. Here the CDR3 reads CASSRGNEQFF. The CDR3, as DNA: TGTGCCAGCAGTCGGGGTAATGAGCAGTTCTTC.

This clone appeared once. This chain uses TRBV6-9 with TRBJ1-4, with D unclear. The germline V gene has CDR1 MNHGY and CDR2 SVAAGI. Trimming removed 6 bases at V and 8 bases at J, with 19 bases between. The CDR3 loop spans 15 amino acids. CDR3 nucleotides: TGTGCCAGCAGCCCCGGCCGGGCGGCGGGGGAAAAACTGTTTTTT. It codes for CASSPGRAAGEKLFF.

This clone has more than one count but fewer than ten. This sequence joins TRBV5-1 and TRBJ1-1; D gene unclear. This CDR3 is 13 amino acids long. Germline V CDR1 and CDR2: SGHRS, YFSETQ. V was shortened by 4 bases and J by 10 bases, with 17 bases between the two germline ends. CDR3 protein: CASSPDGLTRAFF. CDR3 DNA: TGCGCCAGCAGCCCGGATGGCCTGACAAGAGCTTTCTTT.

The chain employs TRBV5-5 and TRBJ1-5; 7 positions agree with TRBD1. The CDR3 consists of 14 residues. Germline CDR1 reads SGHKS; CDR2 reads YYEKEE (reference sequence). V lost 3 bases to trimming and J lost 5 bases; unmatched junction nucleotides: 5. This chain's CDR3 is CASSSITGDQPQHF. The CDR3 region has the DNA TGTGCCAGCAGCTCCATTACAGGGGATCAGCCCCAGCATTTT.

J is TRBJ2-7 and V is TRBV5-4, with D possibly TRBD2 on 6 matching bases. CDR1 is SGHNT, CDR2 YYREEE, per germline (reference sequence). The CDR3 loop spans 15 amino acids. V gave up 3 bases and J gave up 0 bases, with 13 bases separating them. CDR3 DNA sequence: TGTGCCAGCAGCTGGGGAGGATCTAGCTCCTACGAGCAGTACTTC. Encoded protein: CASSWGGSSSYEQYF.

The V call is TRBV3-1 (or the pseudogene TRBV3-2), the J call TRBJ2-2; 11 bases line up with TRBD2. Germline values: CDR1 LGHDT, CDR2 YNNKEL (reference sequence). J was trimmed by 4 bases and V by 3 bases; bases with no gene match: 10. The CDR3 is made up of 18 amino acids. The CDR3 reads CASSHHRGTSGITGELFF. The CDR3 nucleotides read TGTGCCAGCAGCCACCACAGGGGGACTAGCGGAATCACCGGGGAGCTGTTTTTT.

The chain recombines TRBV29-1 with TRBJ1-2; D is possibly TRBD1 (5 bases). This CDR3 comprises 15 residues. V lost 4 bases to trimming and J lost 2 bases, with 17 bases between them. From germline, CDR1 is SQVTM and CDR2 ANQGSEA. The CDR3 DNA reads TGCAGCGTTGCAACAGGATTGAAGGCCAACTATGGCTACACCTTC. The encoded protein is CSVATGLKANYGYTF.

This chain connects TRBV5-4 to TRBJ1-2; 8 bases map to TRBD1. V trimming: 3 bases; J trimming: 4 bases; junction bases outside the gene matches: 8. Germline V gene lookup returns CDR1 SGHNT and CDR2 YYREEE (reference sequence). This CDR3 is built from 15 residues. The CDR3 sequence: CASSSRTGGVYGYTF. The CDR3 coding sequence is TGTGCCAGCAGCTCCCGCACAGGGGGGGTCTATGGCTACACCTTC.

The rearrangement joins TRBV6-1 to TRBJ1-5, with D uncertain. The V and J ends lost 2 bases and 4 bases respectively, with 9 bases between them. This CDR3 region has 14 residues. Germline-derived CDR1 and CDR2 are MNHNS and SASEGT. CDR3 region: CASSELPGNQPQHF. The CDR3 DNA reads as TGTGCCAGCAGTGAACTACCGGGGAATCAGCCCCAGCATTTT.

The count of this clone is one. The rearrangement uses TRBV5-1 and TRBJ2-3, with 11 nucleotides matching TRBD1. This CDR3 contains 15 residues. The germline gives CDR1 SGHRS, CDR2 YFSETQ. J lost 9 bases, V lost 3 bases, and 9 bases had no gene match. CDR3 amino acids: CASSSSGTGGGTQYF. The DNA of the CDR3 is TGCGCCAGCAGCTCGTCCGGGACAGGGGGAGGCACGCAGTATTTT. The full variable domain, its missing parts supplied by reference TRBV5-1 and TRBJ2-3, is KAGVTQTPRYLIKTRGQQVTLSCSPISGHRSVSWYQQTPGQGLQFLFEYFSETQRNKGNFPGRFSGRQFSNSRSEMNVSTLELGDSALYLCASSSSGTGGGTQYFGPGTRLTVL.

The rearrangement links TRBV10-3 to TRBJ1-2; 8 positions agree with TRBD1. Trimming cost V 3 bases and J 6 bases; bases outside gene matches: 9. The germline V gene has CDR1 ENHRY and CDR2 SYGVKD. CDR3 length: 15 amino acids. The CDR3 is CAISEGQGGTDGYTF. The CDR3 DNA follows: TGTGCCATCAGTGAAGGACAGGGTGGTACGGATGGCTACACCTTC.

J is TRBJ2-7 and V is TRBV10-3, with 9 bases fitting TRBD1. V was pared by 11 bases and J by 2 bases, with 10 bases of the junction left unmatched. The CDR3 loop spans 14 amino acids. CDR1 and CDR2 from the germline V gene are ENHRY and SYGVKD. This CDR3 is CASSPGQGTYEQYF. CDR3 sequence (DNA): TGTGCCTCCTCTCCGGGACAGGGTACCTACGAGCAGTACTTC.

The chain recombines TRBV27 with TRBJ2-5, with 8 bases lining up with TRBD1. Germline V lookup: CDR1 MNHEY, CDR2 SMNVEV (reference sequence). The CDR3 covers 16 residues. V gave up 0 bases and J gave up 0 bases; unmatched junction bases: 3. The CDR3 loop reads CASSLSGDRYQETQYF. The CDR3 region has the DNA TGTGCCAGCAGTTTATCGGGGGACAGGTACCAAGAGACCCAGTACTTC.

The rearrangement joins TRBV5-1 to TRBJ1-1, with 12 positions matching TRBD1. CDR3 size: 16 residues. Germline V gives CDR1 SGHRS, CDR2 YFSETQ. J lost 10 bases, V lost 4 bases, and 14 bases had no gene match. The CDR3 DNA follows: TGCGCCAGCAGCGCCACCGGGACAGGGGGCCCCGGGGGAGCTTTCTTT. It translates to CASSATGTGGPGGAFF.

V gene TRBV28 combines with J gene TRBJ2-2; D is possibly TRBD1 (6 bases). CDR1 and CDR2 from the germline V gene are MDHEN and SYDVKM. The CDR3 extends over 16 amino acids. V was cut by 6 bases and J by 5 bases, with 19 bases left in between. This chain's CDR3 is CASRMTTGRTTGELFF. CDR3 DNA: TGTGCCAGCAGGATGACCACAGGGAGAACAACCGGGGAGCTGTTTTTT.

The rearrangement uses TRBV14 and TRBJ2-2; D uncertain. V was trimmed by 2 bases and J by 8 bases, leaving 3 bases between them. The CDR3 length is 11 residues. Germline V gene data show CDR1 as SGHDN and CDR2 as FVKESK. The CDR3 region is CASSQTGELFF. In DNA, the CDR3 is TGTGCCAGCAGCCAAACTGGGGAGCTGTTTTTT.

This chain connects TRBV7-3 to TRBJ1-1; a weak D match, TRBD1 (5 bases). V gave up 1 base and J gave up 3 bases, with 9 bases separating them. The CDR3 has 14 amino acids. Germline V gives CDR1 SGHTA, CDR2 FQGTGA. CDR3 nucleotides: TGTGCCAGCAGCTTAAAGGGGTTGGACACTGAAGCTTTCTTT. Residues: CASSLKGLDTEAFF. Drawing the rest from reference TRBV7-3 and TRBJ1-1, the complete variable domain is GAGVSQTPSNKVTEKGKYVELRCDPISGHTALYWYRQSLGQGPEFLIYFQGTGAADDSGLPNDRFFAVRPEGSVSTLKIQRTERGDSAVYLCASSLKGLDTEAFFGQGTRLTVV.

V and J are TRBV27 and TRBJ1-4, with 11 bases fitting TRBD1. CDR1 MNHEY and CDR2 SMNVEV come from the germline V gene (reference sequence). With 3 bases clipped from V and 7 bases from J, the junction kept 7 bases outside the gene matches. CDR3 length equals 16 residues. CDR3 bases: TGTGCCAGCAGTTTCCACGCCGGGACAGGGGGTGAAAAACTGTTTTTT. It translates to CASSFHAGTGGEKLFF.

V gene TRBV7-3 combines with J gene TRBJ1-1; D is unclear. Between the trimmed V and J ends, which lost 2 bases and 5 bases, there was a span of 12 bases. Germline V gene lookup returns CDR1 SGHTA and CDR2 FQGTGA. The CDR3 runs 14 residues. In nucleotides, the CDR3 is TGTGCCAGCAGCTTACGGCCTAGTGGGACTGAAGCTTTCTTT. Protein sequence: CASSLRPSGTEAFF.

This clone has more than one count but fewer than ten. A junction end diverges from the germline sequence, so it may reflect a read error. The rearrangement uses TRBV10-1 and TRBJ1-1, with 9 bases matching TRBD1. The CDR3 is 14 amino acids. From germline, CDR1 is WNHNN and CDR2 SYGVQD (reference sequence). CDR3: CASSRTGENSEAFF. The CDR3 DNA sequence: TGCGCCAGCAGCCGGACAGGGGAGAACTCTGAAGCTTTCTTT.

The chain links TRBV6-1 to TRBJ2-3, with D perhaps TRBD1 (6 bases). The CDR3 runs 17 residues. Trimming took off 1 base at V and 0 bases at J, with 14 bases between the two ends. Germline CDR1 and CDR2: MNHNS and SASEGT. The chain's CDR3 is CASSEVMGTPSTDTQYF. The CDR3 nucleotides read TGTGCCAGCAGTGAAGTGATGGGGACACCTAGCACAGATACGCAGTATTTT.